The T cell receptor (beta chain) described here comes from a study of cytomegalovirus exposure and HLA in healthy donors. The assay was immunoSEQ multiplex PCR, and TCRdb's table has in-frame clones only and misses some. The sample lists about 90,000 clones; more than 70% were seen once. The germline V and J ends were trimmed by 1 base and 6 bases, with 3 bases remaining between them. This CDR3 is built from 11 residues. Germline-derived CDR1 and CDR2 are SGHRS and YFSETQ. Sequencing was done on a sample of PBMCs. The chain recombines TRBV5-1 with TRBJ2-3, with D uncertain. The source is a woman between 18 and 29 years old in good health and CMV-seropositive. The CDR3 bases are TGCGCCAGCAGCTTGTCTGATACGCAGTATTTT. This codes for CASSLSDTQYF.